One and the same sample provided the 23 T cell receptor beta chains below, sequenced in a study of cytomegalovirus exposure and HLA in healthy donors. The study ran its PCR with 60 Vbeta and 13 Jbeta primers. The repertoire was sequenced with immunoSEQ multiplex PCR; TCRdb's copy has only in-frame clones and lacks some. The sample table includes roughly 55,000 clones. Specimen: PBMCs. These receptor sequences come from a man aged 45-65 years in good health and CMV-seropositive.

Here the CDR3 reads CASSLWDIQYEQYF. The CDR3 DNA is TGTGCCAGCAGCTTATGGGACATACAGTACGAGCAGTACTTC. The V and J genes are TRBV7-9 and TRBJ2-7; TRBD1 is a possible D gene (6 bases). The V gene's germline CDR1 is SEHNR and CDR2 FQNEAQ (reference sequence). CDR3 length: 14 residues. V was cut by 2 bases and J by 4 bases, with 12 bases left in between.

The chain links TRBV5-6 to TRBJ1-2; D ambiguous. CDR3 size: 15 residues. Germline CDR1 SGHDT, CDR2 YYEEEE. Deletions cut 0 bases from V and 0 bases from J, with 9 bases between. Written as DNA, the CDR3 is TGTGCCAGCAGCTTGGGCCACATCGCTAACTATGGCTACACCTTC. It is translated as CASSLGHIANYGYTF.

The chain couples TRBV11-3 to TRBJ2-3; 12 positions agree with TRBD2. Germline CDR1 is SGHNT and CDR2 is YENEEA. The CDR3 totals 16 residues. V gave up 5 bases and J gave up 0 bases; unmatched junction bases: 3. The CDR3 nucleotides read TGTGCCAGCAGCAAAGGGACTAGCGGGAGCACAGATACGCAGTATTTT. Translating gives CASSKGTSGSTDTQYF. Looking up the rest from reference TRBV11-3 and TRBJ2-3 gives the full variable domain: EAGVVQSPRYKIIEKKQPVAFWCNPISGHNTLYWYLQNLGQGPELLIRYENEEAVDDSQLPKDRFSAERLKGVDSTLKIQPAELGDSAVYLCASSKGTSGSTDTQYFGPGTRLTVL.

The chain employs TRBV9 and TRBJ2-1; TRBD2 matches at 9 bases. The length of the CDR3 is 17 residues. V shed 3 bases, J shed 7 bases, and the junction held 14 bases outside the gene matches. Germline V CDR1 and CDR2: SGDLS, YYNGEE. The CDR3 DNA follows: TGTGCCAGCAGCGCGACCCGGGCGGGGGGGCCGGGAAATGAGCAGTTCTTC. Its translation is CASSATRAGGPGNEQFF.

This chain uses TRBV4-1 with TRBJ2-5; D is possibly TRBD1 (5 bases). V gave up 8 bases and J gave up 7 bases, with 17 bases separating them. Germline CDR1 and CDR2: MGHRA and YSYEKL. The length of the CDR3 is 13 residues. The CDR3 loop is CASQDTGAPTQYF. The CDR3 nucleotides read TGCGCCAGCCAGGACACCGGAGCTCCGACCCAGTACTTC.

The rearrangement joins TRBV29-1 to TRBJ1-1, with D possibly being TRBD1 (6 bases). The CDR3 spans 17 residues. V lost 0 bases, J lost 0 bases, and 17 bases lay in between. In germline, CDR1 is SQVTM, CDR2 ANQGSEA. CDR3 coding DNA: TGCAGCGTTGAAGATCCGGGGCAGGGGCGAATGAACACTGAAGCTTTCTTT. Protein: CSVEDPGQGRMNTEAFF.

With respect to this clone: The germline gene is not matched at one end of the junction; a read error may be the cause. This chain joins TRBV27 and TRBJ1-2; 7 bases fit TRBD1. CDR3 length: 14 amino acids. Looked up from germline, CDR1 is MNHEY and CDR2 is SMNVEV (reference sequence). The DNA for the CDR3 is TGTGCCAGCAGATTATCAACAGGGGCGGGCGGCTACACCTTC. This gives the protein CASRLSTGAGGYTF.

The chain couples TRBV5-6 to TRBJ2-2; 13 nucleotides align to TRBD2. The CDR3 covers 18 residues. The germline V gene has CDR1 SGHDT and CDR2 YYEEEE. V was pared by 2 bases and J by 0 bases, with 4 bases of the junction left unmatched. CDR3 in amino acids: CASSLLAGGPTNTGELFF. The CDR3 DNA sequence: TGTGCCAGCAGCTTACTAGCGGGAGGGCCCACGAACACCGGGGAGCTGTTTTTT. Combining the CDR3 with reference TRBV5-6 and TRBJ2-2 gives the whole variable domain DAGVTQSPTHLIKTRGQQVTLRCSPKSGHDTVSWYQQALGQGPQFIFQYYEEEERQRGNFPDRFSGHQFPNYSSELNVNALLLGDSALYLCASSLLAGGPTNTGELFFGEGSRLTVL.

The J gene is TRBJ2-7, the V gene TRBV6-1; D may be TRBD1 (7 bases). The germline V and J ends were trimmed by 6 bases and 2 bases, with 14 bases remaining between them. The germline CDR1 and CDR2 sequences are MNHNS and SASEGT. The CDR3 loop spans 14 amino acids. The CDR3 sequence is CASSLQGGPYEQYF. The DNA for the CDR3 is TGTGCCAGCAGCCTTCAGGGGGGCCCCTACGAGCAGTACTTC.

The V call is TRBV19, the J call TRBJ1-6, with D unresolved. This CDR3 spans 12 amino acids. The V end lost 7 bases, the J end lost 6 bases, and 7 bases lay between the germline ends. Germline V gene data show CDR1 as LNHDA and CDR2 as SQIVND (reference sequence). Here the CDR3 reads CASKEVNSPLHF. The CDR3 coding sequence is TGTGCCAGTAAGGAGGTTAATTCACCCCTCCACTTT.

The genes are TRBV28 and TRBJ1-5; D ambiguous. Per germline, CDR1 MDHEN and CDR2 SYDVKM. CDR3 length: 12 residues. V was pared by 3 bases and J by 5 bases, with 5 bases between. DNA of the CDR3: TGTGCCAGCAGTTTTCGAGATCAGCCCCAGCATTTT. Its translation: CASSFRDQPQHF.

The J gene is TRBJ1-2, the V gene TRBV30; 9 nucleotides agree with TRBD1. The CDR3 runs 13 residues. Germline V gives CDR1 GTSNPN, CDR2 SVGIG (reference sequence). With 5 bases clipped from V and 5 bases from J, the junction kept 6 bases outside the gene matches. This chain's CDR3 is CAWGRTGEYGYTF. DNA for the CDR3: TGTGCCTGGGGGAGGACAGGGGAATATGGCTACACCTTC.

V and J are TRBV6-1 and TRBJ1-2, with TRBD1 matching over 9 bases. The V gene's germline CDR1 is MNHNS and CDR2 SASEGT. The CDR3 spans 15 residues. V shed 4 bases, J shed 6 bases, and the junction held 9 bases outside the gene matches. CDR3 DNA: TGTGCCAGCAGTGTTAGGGGACAGGGTGACGATGGCTACACCTTC. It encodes CASSVRGQGDDGYTF.

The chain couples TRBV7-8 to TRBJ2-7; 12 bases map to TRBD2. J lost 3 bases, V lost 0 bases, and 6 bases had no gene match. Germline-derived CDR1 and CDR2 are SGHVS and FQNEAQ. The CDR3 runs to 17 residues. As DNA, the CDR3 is TGTGCCAGCAGCTTAGCCAAAGGGACTAGCGGGTACTACGAGCAGTACTTC. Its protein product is CASSLAKGTSGYYEQYF.

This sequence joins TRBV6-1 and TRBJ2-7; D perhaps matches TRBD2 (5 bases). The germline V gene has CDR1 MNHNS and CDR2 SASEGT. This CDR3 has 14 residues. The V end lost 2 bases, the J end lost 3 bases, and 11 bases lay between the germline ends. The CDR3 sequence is CASSEPARDYEQYF. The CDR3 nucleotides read TGTGCCAGCAGTGAACCGGCGAGGGACTACGAGCAGTACTTC.

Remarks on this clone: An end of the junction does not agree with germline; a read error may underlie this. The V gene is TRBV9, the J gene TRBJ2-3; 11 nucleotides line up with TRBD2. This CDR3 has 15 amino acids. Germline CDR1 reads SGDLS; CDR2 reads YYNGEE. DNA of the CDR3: TGTGCTAGCAGCGTAGCGGGAGGGTTGACAGATACGCAGTATTTT. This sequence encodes CASSVAGGLTDTQYF.

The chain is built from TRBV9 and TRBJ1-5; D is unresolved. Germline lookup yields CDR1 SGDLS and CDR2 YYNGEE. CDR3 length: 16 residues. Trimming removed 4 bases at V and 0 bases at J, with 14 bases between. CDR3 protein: CASSPGKGNSNQPQHF. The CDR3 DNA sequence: TGTGCCAGCAGCCCCGGGAAAGGGAATAGCAATCAGCCCCAGCATTTT.

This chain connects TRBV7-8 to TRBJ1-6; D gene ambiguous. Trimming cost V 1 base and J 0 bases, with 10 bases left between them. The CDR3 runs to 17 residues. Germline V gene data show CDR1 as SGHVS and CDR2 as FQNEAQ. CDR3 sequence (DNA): TGTGCCAGCAGCTTAGATACGTATAGCTCCTATAATTCACCCCTCCACTTT. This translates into CASSLDTYSSYNSPLHF.

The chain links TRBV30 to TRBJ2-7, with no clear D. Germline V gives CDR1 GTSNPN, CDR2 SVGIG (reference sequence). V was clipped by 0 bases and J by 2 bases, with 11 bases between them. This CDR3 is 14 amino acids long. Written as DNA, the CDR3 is TGTGCCTGGAGTGTAGCCCCTCTCGCCTACGAGCAGTACTTC. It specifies CAWSVAPLAYEQYF.

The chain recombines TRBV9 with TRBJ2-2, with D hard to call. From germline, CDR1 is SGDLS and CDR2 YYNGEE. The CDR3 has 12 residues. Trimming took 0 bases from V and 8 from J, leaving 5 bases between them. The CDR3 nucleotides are TGTGCCAGCAGCGTAGAGGAGGGGGAGCTGTTTTTT. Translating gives CASSVEEGELFF.

This CDR3 reads CASSPPRQLAKNIQYF. Here the CDR3 DNA reads TGTGCCAGCAGCCCGCCCCGACAGCTAGCCAAAAACATTCAGTACTTC. V usage is TRBV11-2 and J usage is TRBJ2-4; D might be TRBD1 (5 bases). The CDR3 spans 16 residues. The V end was cut by 5 bases, the J end by 0 bases, with 14 bases between. The germline V gene has CDR1 SGHAT and CDR2 FQNNGV.

In nucleotides, the CDR3 is TGTGCCAGCTCCAGGTGGGCAGCGAACACCGGGGAGCTGTTTTTT. It is translated as CASSRWAANTGELFF. This chain uses TRBV7-9 with TRBJ2-2; D is ambiguous. The length of the CDR3 is 15 residues. Germline loops: CDR1 SEHNR, CDR2 FQNEAQ (reference sequence). V lost 8 bases and J 0 bases, leaving 13 bases between the germline ends.

The CDR3 region has the DNA TGTGCCAGCAGTTTGTCCAGGGGGCAGTCCGAGCAGTACTTC. Its translation is CASSLSRGQSEQYF. The rearrangement joins TRBV27 to TRBJ2-7, with 8 bases that match TRBD1. Per the germline V gene, CDR1 is MNHEY and CDR2 is SMNVEV (reference sequence). CDR3 length equals 14 residues. Trimming cost V 3 bases and J 6 bases; bases outside gene matches: 7.